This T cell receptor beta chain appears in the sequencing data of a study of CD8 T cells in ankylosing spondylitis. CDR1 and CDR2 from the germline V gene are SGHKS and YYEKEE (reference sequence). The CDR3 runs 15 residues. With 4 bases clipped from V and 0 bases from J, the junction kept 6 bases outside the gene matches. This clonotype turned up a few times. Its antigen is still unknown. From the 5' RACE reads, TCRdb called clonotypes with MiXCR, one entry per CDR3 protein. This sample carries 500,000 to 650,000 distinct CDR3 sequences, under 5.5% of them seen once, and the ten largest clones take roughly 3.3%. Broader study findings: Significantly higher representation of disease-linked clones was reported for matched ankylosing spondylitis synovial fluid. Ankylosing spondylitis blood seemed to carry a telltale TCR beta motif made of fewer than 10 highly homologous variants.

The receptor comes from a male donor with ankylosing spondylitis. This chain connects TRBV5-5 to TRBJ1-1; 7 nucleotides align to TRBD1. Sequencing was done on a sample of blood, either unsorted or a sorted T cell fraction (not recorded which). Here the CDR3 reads CASSQGQSMNTEAFF. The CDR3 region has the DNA TGTGCCAGCAGCCAGGGACAGTCGATGAACACTGAAGCTTTCTTT.